A selection of T cell receptor beta chains follows, all from one sample in a study of T cell responses to AZD1222 COVID-19 vaccine. Produced via immunoSEQ multiplex PCR; TCRdb's table is partial and in-frame only. The table records some 86,000 clones, around four fifths of them present only once. The sample consisted of peripheral blood, taken on day 0 of AZD1222 vaccination. Every receptor here comes from an adult in good health. Both conserved end residues are trimmed from each CDR3.

TRBV3-1/TRBV3-2	TRBJ2-7	ASSQGVIGSSYEQY
TRBV5-1	TRBJ2-2	ASSGLGRTGELF
TRBV30	TRBJ2-7	AWSVEAGGYYEQY
TRBV27	TRBJ1-5	ASSFGQGEYQPQH
TRBV4-2	TRBJ1-2	ASSQETGAYLNYGYT
TRBV5-4	TRBJ1-2	ASSSVQGGYT
TRBV3-1/TRBV3-2	TRBJ1-2	ASSQGNGLGYT
TRBV3-1/TRBV3-2	TRBJ2-3	ASSPGQRGSTQY
TRBV10-2	TRBJ1-3	ASSVPRGNTIY
TRBV5-1	TRBJ2-1	ASSWDGIYNEQF
TRBV29-1	TRBJ2-1	SVQESYNEQF
TRBV6-5	TRBJ2-7	ASRIGTGAYEQY
TRBV19	TRBJ2-6	ASSIGTGGTPGANVLT
TRBV5-1	TRBJ1-5	ASSLRPQGLGNQPQH
TRBV9	TRBJ1-4	ASSVGSGGSQLF
TRBV19	TRBJ2-1	ASSTSPMGPQF
TRBV29-1	TRBJ2-5	SVGVSQETQY
TRBV7-2	TRBJ2-1	ASTSTSGSINNEQF
TRBV6-1	TRBJ1-1	ASSEWGDTEAF
TRBV9	TRBJ2-7	ASSSSSGSSYEQY
TRBV10-3	TRBJ2-2	ATHLAGDTGELF
TRBV6-4	TRBJ2-1	ASSVDWTSYNEQF
TRBV18	TRBJ2-7	ASSPGQGAYEQY
TRBV2	TRBJ1-1	ASSENWDPEAF
TRBV7-2	TRBJ1-1	ASSLQGANTEAF
TRBV6-1	TRBJ2-5	ASSGSFMTSGIRETQY
TRBV5-1	TRBJ2-3	ASSLDSGFSTDTQY
TRBV5-1	TRBJ2-2	ASSSSGRLTGELF
TRBV2	TRBJ1-2	ASSEPLRTAFNYGYT
TRBV6-1	TRBJ1-5	ASSIQGPSNQPQH
TRBV11-2	TRBJ2-3	ASSPSGHGDTQY